This passage covers 6 T cell receptor beta chains from one sample sequenced in a study of blood T cells in healthy people across ages. For the second PCR, which ran for about 7 to 11 cycles, a sample-barcoded 5' primer and a J-beta primer mix were used. TCRdb re-called the 5' RACE reads through MiXCR, storing one row per CDR3 protein. The data contain about 1.4 million distinct CDR3 sequences, around 59% of them singletons. The sequencing input was blood. The receptors originated from a man younger than 30 in good health.

The J gene is TRBJ1-4, the V gene TRBV12-3 or TRBV12-4; D possibly corresponds to TRBD1 (5 bases). V was trimmed by 6 bases and J by 7 bases, leaving 15 bases between them. There are 14 residues in the CDR3. The CDR3 region is CASSPQAGGEKLFF. The CDR3 DNA reads TGTGCCAGCAGCCCCCAGGCCGGGGGTGAAAAACTGTTTTTT.

This clonotype was observed a few times. The J gene is TRBJ2-4, the V gene TRBV20-1, with D possibly being TRBD2 (6 bases). Per germline, CDR1 DFQATT and CDR2 SNEGSKA (reference sequence). V was pared by 4 bases and J by 13 bases, with 26 bases between. The CDR3 loop spans 15 amino acids. The CDR3 sequence is CSANSGGPILMEQYF. The DNA of the CDR3 is TGCAGTGCTAATTCCGGGGGTCCCATATTGATGGAGCAGTACTTC.

This sequence joins TRBV4-1 and TRBJ1-1; D is ambiguous. This CDR3 is 11 amino acids long. Looked up from germline, CDR1 is MGHRA and CDR2 is YSYEKL. Trimming pared 1 base from V and 7 bases from J, leaving 4 bases between. CDR3: CASSQGLEAFF. The CDR3 bases are TGCGCCAGCAGCCAAGGGCTTGAAGCTTTCTTT.

The chain's CDR3 is CASSLEIWRDSLYEQYF. The CDR3 DNA is TGTGCCAGCAGCTTAGAAATTTGGCGGGATTCCCTCTACGAGCAGTACTTC. This chain joins TRBV11-2 and TRBJ2-7; possible D gene TRBD2, 6 bases. Germline CDR1 reads SGHAT; CDR2 reads FQNNGV. The CDR3 loop spans 17 amino acids. Between the trimmed V and J ends, which lost 0 bases and 3 bases, there was a span of 18 bases. Drawing the rest from reference TRBV11-2 and TRBJ2-7, the complete variable domain is EAGVAQSPRYKIIEKRQSVAFWCNPISGHATLYWYQQILGQGPKLLIQFQNNGVVDDSQLPKDRFSAERLKGVDSTLKIQPAKLEDSAVYLCASSLEIWRDSLYEQYFGPGTRLTVT.

This clonotype appeared a few times. The rearrangement joins TRBV4-1 to TRBJ2-7; TRBD2 matches at 7 bases. From germline, CDR1 is MGHRA and CDR2 YSYEKL. The CDR3 consists of 15 residues. The V gene end was trimmed by 1 base and the J gene end by 1 base; junction bases not matched to a gene: 4. The chain's CDR3 is CASSQVAGESYEQYF. The CDR3 coding sequence is TGCGCCAGCAGCCAAGTAGCGGGTGAATCCTACGAGCAGTACTTC.

The CDR3 loop reads CASSPQPGYQETQYF. The CDR3 DNA sequence: TGTGCCAGCAGCCCACAGCCGGGGTACCAAGAGACCCAGTACTTC. The rearrangement joins TRBV7-2 to TRBJ2-5, with D perhaps matching TRBD2 (5 bases). This CDR3 region has 15 residues. The germline CDR1 and CDR2 sequences are SGHTA and FQGNSA. V was trimmed by 5 bases and J by 0 bases, leaving 13 bases between them. Combining the CDR3 with reference TRBV7-2 and TRBJ2-5 gives the whole variable domain GAGVSQSPSNKVTEKGKDVELRCDPISGHTALYWYRQSLGQGLEFLIYFQGNSAPDKSGLPSDRFSAERTGGSVSTLTIQRTQQEDSAVYLCASSPQPGYQETQYFGPGTRLLVL.